Below, 27 T cell receptor beta chains from the same sample are listed, as sequenced in a study of CXCR3-negative and CXCR3-positive naive CD8 T cells. Researchers prepared the TRB cDNA libraries using 5' RACE with UMI labels. No DNA is given; TCRdb re-called the 5' RACE reads and lists each CDR3 protein once. The sample includes about 40,000 distinct CDR3 sequences. The sequenced material came from memory CD8+ T cells from blood. Receptors were obtained from a human donor in good health. Some clones in this sample may be carry-over from other donors' samples.

The V call is TRBV6-5, the J call TRBJ2-2; the TCRdb D gene call, TRBD1, has no DNA to confirm it. Germline V gene data show CDR1 as MNHEY and CDR2 as SVGAGI. The CDR3 is 16 residues long. The CDR3 loop is CASSGGILRDTGELFF.

This chain joins TRBV6-5 and TRBJ1-2; TCRdb indicates TRBD1, and absent DNA this call remains unverified. Germline values: CDR1 MNHEY, CDR2 SVGAGI. The CDR3 sequence is 15 residues long. The CDR3 sequence is CASSPFRAENYGYTF.

The chain employs TRBV29-1 and TRBJ2-2; TCRdb gives TRBD1 as the D gene, but with no DNA this cannot be confirmed. This CDR3 region has 14 residues. Germline V gene lookup returns CDR1 SQVTM and CDR2 ANQGSEA. The CDR3 sequence is CSAPAGTNTGELFF.

This sequence joins TRBV29-1 and TRBJ2-7. The CDR3 contains 15 residues. Germline CDR1 is SQVTM and CDR2 is ANQGSEA. The CDR3 loop reads CSVEDWSDPKYEQYF.

The genes are TRBV6-4 and TRBJ1-1; the TCRdb call, TRBD1, lacks DNA for checking. Germline-derived CDR1 and CDR2 are MRHNA and SNTAGT. The CDR3 is 15 amino acids. CDR3 sequence reads: CASRIKRQVNTEAFF.

The chain uses TRBV2 and TRBJ2-2; TCRdb proposes TRBD2, but this gene call is untestable without DNA. This CDR3 has 17 residues. Germline CDR1 reads SNHLY; CDR2 reads FYNNEI. This chain's CDR3 is CASSWTLAGGLPGELFF.

The chain couples TRBV29-1 to TRBJ2-3; TCRdb's D call, TRBD1, is unchecked because there is no DNA. Germline V gene lookup returns CDR1 SQVTM and CDR2 ANQGSEA. This CDR3 comprises 14 residues. The CDR3 spells CSVSGTARTDTQYF.

The chain links TRBV29-1 to TRBJ2-2; TCRdb lists TRBD2, though no DNA is available to test this call. In germline, CDR1 is SQVTM, CDR2 ANQGSEA. This CDR3 has 12 amino acids. The chain's CDR3 is CSALVATGELFF.

The V gene is TRBV29-1, the J gene TRBJ2-2; TCRdb lists TRBD1, though no DNA is available to test this call. This CDR3 has 13 residues. Germline CDR1 SQVTM, CDR2 ANQGSEA. This CDR3 reads CSVILGGIGELFF.

This rearrangement joins TRBV27 to TRBJ1-6; TCRdb's D call, TRBD1, is unchecked because there is no DNA. CDR1 and CDR2 (germline): MNHEY, SMNVEV (reference sequence). CDR3 length equals 13 residues. The CDR3 sequence is CASSLGGGAPLHF.

The rearrangement links TRBV20-1 to TRBJ2-1; the TCRdb D gene call, TRBD2, has no DNA to confirm it. CDR1 DFQATT and CDR2 SNEGSKA come from the germline V gene (reference sequence). The CDR3 spans 14 residues. The CDR3 sequence is CSATIAGGPDEQFF.

This chain connects TRBV29-1 to TRBJ2-5. Germline V gene lookup returns CDR1 SQVTM and CDR2 ANQGSEA. This CDR3 contains 15 residues. CDR3 sequence reads: CSVEGPRLLGETQYF.

CDR3 region: CASSLGVAGGAYEQYF. This sequence joins TRBV7-2 and TRBJ2-7; absent DNA, TCRdb's TRBD2 call cannot be checked. The germline V gene encodes CDR1 SGHTA and CDR2 FQGNSA. The CDR3 totals 16 residues.

The J gene is TRBJ1-1, the V gene TRBV4-3; TCRdb reports TRBD1, a call that lacks DNA to check it against. Germline CDR1 reads LGHNA; CDR2 reads YSLEER. The CDR3 consists of 15 residues. CDR3 in amino acids: CASSQDFGKGREAFF.

The rearrangement links TRBV6-2 or TRBV6-3 to TRBJ2-7; TCRdb designates TRBD1, a call that cannot be tested without DNA. CDR1 MNHEY and CDR2 SVGEGT come from the germline V gene. The CDR3 length is 14 residues. CDR3 loop: CASSYLDNTWEQYF.

J is TRBJ2-2 and V is TRBV6-6; TCRdb gives TRBD1 as the D gene, but with no DNA this cannot be confirmed. The CDR3 has 15 residues. Germline CDR1 MNHNY, CDR2 SVGAGI (reference sequence). CDR3 in amino acids: CASSSGQGAGGELFF.

The V gene is TRBV28, the J gene TRBJ2-7. Germline CDR1 reads MDHEN; CDR2 reads SYDVKM. There are 12 residues in the CDR3. The chain's CDR3 is CASLGSSYEQYF.

The chain couples TRBV7-9 to TRBJ2-3; as DNA is missing, the TRBD1 call by TCRdb cannot be tested. The germline V gene has CDR1 SEHNR and CDR2 FQNEAQ (reference sequence). This CDR3 region has 17 residues. CDR3 sequence reads: CASSLEEDSSSTDTQYF.

The rearrangement joins TRBV29-1 to TRBJ2-1; there is no DNA to check the TCRdb D call of TRBD1. CDR3 length: 14 amino acids. The germline V gene encodes CDR1 SQVTM and CDR2 ANQGSEA. CDR3 in amino acids: CSVDGGTGGGEQFF.

The CDR3 is CASSLTEHALGEQYF. This chain joins TRBV7-9 and TRBJ2-7; as DNA is missing, the TRBD2 call by TCRdb cannot be tested. The CDR3 loop spans 15 amino acids. Germline loops: CDR1 SEHNR, CDR2 FQNEAQ (reference sequence). Variable domain in full (rest from reference TRBV7-9 and TRBJ2-7): DTGVSQNPRHKITKRGQNVTFRCDPISEHNRLYWYRQTLGQGPEFLTYFQNEAQLEKSRLLSDRFSAERPKGSFSTLEIQRTEQGDSAMYLCASSLTEHALGEQYFGPGTRLTVT.

The chain carries TRBV20-1 and TRBJ2-3. The CDR3 contains 15 residues. Germline V CDR1 and CDR2: DFQATT, SNEGSKA (reference sequence). CDR3 residues: CSARDIARSTDTQYF.

The genes are TRBV6-5 and TRBJ2-1; there is no DNA to check the TCRdb D call of TRBD1. In germline, CDR1 is MNHEY, CDR2 SVGAGI. The CDR3 extends over 15 amino acids. The CDR3: CASSYLAGGDNEQFF.

This chain links TRBV28 with TRBJ2-3; TCRdb's D gene call, TRBD2, goes unchecked for lack of DNA. The CDR3 runs to 16 residues. Germline V lookup: CDR1 MDHEN, CDR2 SYDVKM. The CDR3 loop is CASSFELGPSTDTQYF.

The chain uses TRBV24-1 and TRBJ2-5. CDR1 and CDR2 (germline): KGHDR, SFDVKD. The length of the CDR3 is 15 residues. The CDR3 loop is CATSDLTGDQETQYF.

The chain couples TRBV13 to TRBJ2-2; TCRdb outputs TRBD2, but without DNA this stays unchecked. This CDR3 region has 15 residues. Per the germline V gene, CDR1 is PRHDT and CDR2 is FYEKMQ (reference sequence). CDR3 protein: CASSPGAGNTGELFF.

The J gene is TRBJ1-1, the V gene TRBV20-1. CDR3 length: 13 residues. The germline V gene encodes CDR1 DFQATT and CDR2 SNEGSKA (reference sequence). CDR3 amino acids: CSARAWGSTEAFF.

This chain joins TRBV6-1 and TRBJ2-7; the D gene TCRdb calls, TRBD2, cannot be checked with no DNA. The CDR3 runs 17 residues. Germline CDR1 and CDR2: MNHNS and SASEGT. The CDR3 reads CASSEVGQRELVYEQYF.